This note documents a single T cell receptor (beta chain) sequence. This clone has a single count. The antigen it recognizes is unknown. Base qualities are not provided; no much larger clone lies one nucleotide away. The immunoSEQ hsTCRB v3.0 assay was used at survey level resolution to sequence the TRB variable region. The targeted TRB sequencing depth was roughly 40,000-50,000 T-cell genomes per sample. An Illumina MiSeq with a v3 150-cycle kit was used to sequence the pooled TRB libraries. The study's own analysis went as follows. Repertoire analysis ran in R within a reproducible Nextflow workflow covering QC, data transformation and analysis. LymphoSeq2, an R package for exploring AIRR-Seq data, was used to implement the custom analyses. After excluding a handful of samples that yielded fewer than 5000 total TRB sequences, some 180 HIV repertoires remained for analysis. Among the 170 to 200 retained HIV repertoires, about 57 were collected before ART initiation and more than 120 after ART initiation. Each repertoire was downsampled to 5000 TRB nucleotide sequences, and summary statistics were averaged across 100 downsampling iterations. Only TRB sequences with CDR3 regions of at least seven amino acids were retained for analysis. Diversity was assessed using a clonality score derived from Shannon entropy and using the Gini coefficient. Repertoire networks linked the top 5000 CDR3 amino acid sequences whenever two sequences differed by an edit distance of one. For TRB CDR3 amino acid sequences, antigen specificity groups and MHC restriction were predicted with GLIPH2. CDR3 amino acid sequences were matched against VDJdb and McPAS-TCR to flag known CMV, EBV, HIV or tissue antigen associations. Pre-ART, post-ART and control groups were compared with Wilcoxon signed-rank tests and Holm-Bonferroni correction. Sourced from immuneACCESS, this table was stored by TCRdb with only in-frame sequences that have V and J called. A share of the clones is absent; for the studies checked, an unresolved V gene accounts for under half, and the remainder has no known explanation. That table furnishes V, J and clone size, whereas the DNA furnished D and trimming. In all, the sample holds tens of thousands of clones, and more than 70% of those were seen once. The ten largest clones take up around 3% of the sample.

To be included, a participant needed at least one PBMC sample from before ART initiation plus at least two post-ART samples. Treatment was received in the United States of America by all participants with HIV. Before DNA extraction, cryopreserved samples containing roughly 0.85-11 million PBMC were thawed and washed. At the time of the earliest PBMC sample, participants with HIV were aged between about 23 and 54 years. PBMC samples were contributed by each participant from 1-4 timepoints before ART initiation and 2-8 timepoints after ART initiation, with a median of 7 samples. For every participant, serial HIV viral load, CD4+ T-cell count, ART history and demographic data were obtained. Using a Qiagen kit on a QIAcube, genomic DNA was extracted from unsorted PBMC, with samples processed in batches of 12. This entry is derived from a study of long-term antiretroviral therapy in people with HIV (dated by TCRdb to between 2020 and 2023). Notes on the research overall: Collection of the earliest samples took place about a decade ahead of the 2015 WHO recommendation for immediate ART, at a time when ART was typically delayed until CD4 counts fell. A retrospective serial study tested whether ART initiation and durable HIV suppression were associated with changes in peripheral blood TRB repertoire composition and diversity. A total of fewer than 250 cryopreserved PBMC samples came from 30 or so adults with confirmed HIV infection and were collected serially over a mean of approximately six years (range 1-12). Eleven of the 30 participants with HIV were female. No cross-contamination during QIAcube processing turned up in test extractions that ran a monoclonal T-cell line alongside about 35 polyclonal samples. General study outcomes and caveats: Expanded TRB clones identified before ART initiation dominated the repertoire at all time points, although this dominance fluctuated and declined in many PLHIV after ART. Narrower CDR3 length ranges were observed in HIV repertoires than in controls, and an antigen-experienced repertoire with only a slight naive shift after ART was suggested by the network structure. No data were available on ART adherence, viral resistance or therapy changes, limiting inferences about post-ART repertoire changes. Starting ART was linked to a significant rise in TRB diversity, yet even with long-term ART the diversity remained significantly lower than in transplant donor controls. Samples dated from the mid-2000s to the late 2010s, and the ART regimens used may be less effective than current ones. Unsorted PBMC were profiled instead of sorted CD4+ and CD8+ T cells because pre-ART samples had limited cell numbers. Owing to limited PBMC availability, only the TCR beta chain was sequenced, without alpha chain pairing.

CDR1 and CDR2 (LNHDA, SQIVND) derive from the germline V gene (reference sequence). The germline V and J ends show losses of 4 bases and 6 bases respectively, and no gene match explains 10 bases of the junction. From the cysteine up to the phenylalanine, the CDR3 has a length of 15 residues. CDR3 DNA only is kept here, 45 bases in frame from base 1. The chain is made from TRBV19 and TRBJ2-5; a stretch of 8 junction bases matches TRBD1. This specimen consisted of unsorted PBMCs, obtained 2.6 years after starting antiretroviral therapy. This TCR was sampled from a woman between 50 and 59 years old with HIV. The nucleotides are TGTGCCAGTAGTACATCCCTCTGGACAGGGCAGACCCAGTACTTC. Its amino acids are CASSTSLWTGQTQYF.